This T cell receptor beta chain was profiled in a study of long-term antiretroviral therapy in people with HIV. The authors ran the immunoSEQ assay, v3.0, at survey level. Data came from immunoSEQ multiplex PCR; TCRdb stores just in-frame clones and leaves some out. This table has 25,000 to 35,000 clones, around 90% appearing once. The CDR3 is 15 amino acids. Trimming shortened V by 6 bases and J by 3 bases, and 17 bases separated the two germline ends. Germline V gives CDR1 LNHDA, CDR2 SQIVND (reference sequence). Here the sequenced sample was unsorted PBMCs, taken 1.8 years after starting antiretroviral therapy. The source of this sequence is a woman in her late teens or twenties with HIV. The J gene is TRBJ1-2, the V gene TRBV19; D gene ambiguous. This CDR3 reads CASSLFPGIDYGYTF. CDR3 DNA sequence: TGTGCCAGTAGCCTGTTTCCGGGGATCGACTATGGCTACACCTTC.